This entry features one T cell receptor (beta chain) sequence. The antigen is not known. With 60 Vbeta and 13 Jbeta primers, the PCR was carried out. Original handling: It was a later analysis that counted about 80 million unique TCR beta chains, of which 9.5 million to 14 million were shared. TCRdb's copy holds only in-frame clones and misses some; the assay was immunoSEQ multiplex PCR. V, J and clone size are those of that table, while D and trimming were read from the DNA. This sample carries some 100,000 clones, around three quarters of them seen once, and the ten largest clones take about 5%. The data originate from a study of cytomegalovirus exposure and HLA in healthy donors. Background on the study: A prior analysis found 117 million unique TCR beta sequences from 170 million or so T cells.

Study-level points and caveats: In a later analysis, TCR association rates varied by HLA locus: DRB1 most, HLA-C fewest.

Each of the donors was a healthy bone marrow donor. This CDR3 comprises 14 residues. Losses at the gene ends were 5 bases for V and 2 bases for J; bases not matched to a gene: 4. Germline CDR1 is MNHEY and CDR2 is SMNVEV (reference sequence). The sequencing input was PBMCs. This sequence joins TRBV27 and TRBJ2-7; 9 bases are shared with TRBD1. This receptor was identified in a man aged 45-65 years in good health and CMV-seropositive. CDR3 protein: CASSRDRVTYEQYF. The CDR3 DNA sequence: TGTGCCAGCAGTAGGGACAGGGTCACCTACGAGCAGTACTTC.